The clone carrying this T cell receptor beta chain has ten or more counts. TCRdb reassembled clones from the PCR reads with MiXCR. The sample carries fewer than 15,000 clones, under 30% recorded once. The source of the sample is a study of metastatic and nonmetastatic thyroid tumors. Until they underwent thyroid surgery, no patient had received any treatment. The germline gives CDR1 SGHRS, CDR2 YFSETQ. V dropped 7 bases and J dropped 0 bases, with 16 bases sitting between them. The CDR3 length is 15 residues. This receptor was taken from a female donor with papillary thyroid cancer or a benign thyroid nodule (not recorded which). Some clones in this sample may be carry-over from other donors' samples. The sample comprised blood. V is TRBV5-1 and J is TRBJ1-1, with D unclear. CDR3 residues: CASRSSPTLNTEAFF. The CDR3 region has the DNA TGCGCCAGCCGCTCATCCCCGACTTTGAACACTGAAGCTTTCTTT.